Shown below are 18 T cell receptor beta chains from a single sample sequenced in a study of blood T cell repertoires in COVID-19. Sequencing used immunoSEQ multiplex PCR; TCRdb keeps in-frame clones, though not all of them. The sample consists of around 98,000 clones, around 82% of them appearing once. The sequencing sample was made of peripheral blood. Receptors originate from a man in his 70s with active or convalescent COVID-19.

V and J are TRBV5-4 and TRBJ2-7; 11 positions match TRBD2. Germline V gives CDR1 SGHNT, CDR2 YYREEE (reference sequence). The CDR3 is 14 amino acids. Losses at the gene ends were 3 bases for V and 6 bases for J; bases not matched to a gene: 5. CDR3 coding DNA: TGTGCCAGCAGCTCCTCTAGCGGGGGGTTCGAGCAGTACTTC. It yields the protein CASSSSSGGFEQYF.

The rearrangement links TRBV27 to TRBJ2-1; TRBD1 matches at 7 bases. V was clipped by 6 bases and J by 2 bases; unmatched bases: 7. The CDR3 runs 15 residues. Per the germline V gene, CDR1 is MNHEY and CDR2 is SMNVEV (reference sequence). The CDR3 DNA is TGTGCCAGCAGCAAAACAGGGGCACCCTACAATGAGCAGTTCTTC. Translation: CASSKTGAPYNEQFF.

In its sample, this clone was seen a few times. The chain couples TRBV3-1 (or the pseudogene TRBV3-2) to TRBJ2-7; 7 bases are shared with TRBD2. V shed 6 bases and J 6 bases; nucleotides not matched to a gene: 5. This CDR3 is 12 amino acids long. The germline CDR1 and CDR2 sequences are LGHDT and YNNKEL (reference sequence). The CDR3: CASRSGEREQYF. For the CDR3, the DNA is TGTGCCAGCAGAAGCGGGGAGCGCGAGCAGTACTTC.

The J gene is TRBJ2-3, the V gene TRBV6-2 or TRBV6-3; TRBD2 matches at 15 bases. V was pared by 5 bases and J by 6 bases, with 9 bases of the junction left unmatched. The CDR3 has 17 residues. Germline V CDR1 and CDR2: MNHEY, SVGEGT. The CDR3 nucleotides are TGTGCCAGCAGTCCCCTCGGACTAGCGGGGGGGCGTGATACGCAGTATTTT. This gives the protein CASSPLGLAGGRDTQYF.

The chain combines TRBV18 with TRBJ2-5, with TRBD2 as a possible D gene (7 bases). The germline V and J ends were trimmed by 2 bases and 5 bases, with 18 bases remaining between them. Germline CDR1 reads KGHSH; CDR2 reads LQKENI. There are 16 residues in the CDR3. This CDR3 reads CASSPGGGASRETQYF. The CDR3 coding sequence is TGTGCCAGCTCACCAGGGGGGGGCGCTTCGAGGGAGACCCAGTACTTC.

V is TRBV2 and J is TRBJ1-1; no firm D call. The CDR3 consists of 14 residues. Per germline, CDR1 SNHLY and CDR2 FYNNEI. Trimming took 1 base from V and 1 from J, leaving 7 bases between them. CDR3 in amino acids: CASSEELANTEAFF. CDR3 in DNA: TGTGCCAGCAGTGAAGAGTTGGCGAACACTGAAGCTTTCTTT.

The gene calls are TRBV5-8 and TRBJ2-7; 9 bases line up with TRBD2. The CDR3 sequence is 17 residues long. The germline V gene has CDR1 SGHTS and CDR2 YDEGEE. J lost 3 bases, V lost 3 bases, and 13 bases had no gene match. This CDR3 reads CASSSLAGGALFYEQYF. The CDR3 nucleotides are TGTGCCAGCAGCTCCCTGGCGGGGGGGGCACTTTTCTACGAGCAGTACTTC.

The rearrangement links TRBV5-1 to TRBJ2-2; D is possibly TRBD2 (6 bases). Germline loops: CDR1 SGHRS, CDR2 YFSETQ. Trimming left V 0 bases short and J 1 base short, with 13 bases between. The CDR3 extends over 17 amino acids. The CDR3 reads CASSLGYREKNTGELFF. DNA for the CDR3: TGCGCCAGCAGCTTGGGATATCGGGAGAAGAACACCGGGGAGCTGTTTTTT. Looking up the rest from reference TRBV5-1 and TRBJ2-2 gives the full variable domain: KAGVTQTPRYLIKTRGQQVTLSCSPISGHRSVSWYQQTPGQGLQFLFEYFSETQRNKGNFPGRFSGRQFSNSRSEMNVSTLELGDSALYLCASSLGYREKNTGELFFGEGSRLTVL.

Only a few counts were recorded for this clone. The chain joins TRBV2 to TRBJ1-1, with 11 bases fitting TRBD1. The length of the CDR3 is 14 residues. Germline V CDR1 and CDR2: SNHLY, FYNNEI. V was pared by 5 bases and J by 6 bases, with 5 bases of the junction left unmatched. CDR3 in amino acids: CASSWDRGTPEAFF. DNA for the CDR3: TGTGCCAGCAGTTGGGACAGGGGGACCCCTGAAGCTTTCTTT.

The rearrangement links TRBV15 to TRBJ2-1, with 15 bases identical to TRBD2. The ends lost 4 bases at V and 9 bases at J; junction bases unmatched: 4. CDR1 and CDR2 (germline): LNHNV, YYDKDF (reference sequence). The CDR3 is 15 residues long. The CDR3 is CATSTRTSGGGEQFF. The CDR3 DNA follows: TGTGCCACCAGCACCCGGACTAGCGGGGGGGGTGAGCAGTTCTTC.

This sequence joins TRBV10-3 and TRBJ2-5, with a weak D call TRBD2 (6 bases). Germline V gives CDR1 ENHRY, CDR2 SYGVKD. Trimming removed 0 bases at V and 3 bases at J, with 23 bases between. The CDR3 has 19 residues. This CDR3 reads CAISESPSAAGRNKETQYF. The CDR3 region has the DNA TGTGCCATCAGTGAGTCTCCATCGGCGGCGGGGCGCAACAAAGAGACCCAGTACTTC.

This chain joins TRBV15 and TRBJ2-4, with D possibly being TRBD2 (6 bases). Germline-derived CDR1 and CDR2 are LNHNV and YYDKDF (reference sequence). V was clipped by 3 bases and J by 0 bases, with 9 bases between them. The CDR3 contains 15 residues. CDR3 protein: CATSREGLAKNIQYF. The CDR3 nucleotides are TGTGCCACCAGCAGGGAGGGGCTAGCCAAAAACATTCAGTACTTC.

The DNA for the CDR3 is TGTGCCAGCTCACCACGAGGCGCAACTAGCACAGATACGCAGTATTTT. Its protein is CASSPRGATSTDTQYF. This chain links TRBV18 with TRBJ2-3; D is unresolved. The CDR3 sequence is 16 residues long. Looked up from germline, CDR1 is KGHSH and CDR2 is LQKENI. The germline V and J ends were trimmed by 1 base and 0 bases, with 11 bases remaining between them.

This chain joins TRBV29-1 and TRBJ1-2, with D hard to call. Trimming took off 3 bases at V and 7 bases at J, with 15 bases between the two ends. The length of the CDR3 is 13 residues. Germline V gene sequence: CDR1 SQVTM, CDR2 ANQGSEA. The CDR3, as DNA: TGCAGCGTTGATCGGAGATTGGATGCTGGCTACACCTTC. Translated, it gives CSVDRRLDAGYTF.

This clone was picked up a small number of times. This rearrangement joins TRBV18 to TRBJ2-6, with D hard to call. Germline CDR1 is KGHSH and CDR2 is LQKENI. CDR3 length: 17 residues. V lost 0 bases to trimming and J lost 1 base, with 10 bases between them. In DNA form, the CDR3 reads TGTGCCAGCTCACCACCGTCGGCGGTGTCTGGGGCCAACGTCCTGACTTTC. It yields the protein CASSPPSAVSGANVLTF.

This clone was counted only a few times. Here the CDR3 reads CASSIGWDRGIGETQYF. In DNA form, the CDR3 reads TGTGCCAGCAGTATAGGGTGGGACAGGGGAATTGGAGAGACCCAGTACTTC. The J gene is TRBJ2-5, the V gene TRBV11-2; 10 nucleotides match TRBD1. CDR1 is SGHAT, CDR2 FQNNGV, per germline. The ends lost 6 bases at V and 4 bases at J; junction bases unmatched: 14. The CDR3 spans 17 residues.

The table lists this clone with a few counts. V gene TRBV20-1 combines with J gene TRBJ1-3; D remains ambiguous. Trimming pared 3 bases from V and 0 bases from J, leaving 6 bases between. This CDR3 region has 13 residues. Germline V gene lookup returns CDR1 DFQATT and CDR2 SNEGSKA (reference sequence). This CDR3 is CSASSPSGNTIYF. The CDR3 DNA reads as TGCAGTGCTAGTTCTCCCTCTGGAAACACCATATATTTT.

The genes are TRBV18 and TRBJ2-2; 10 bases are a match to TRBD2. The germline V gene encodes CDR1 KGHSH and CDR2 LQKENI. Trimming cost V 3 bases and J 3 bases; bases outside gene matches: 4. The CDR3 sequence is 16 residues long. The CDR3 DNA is TGTGCCAGCTCACCCACTAGCGGGGACTACACCGGGGAGCTGTTTTTT. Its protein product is CASSPTSGDYTGELFF.